Below are 20 T cell receptor beta chains sequenced from a single sample in a study of cytomegalovirus exposure and HLA in healthy donors. Amplification used 60 Vbeta primers and 13 Jbeta primers. Clones were sequenced by immunoSEQ multiplex PCR, and TCRdb holds only the in-frame ones, with some missing. Among 90,000 to 100,000 clones listed, about 77% were seen once. Source material: PBMCs. The receptors shown here come from a woman in her 40s in good health and CMV-seronegative.

The V and J genes are TRBV4-1 and TRBJ2-7; 8 bases map to TRBD1. CDR1 MGHRA and CDR2 YSYEKL come from the germline V gene. This CDR3 spans 14 amino acids. The V and J ends lost 4 bases and 1 base, in that order; junction bases with no gene match: 3. Written as DNA, the CDR3 is TGCGCCAGCAGCCCGACAGGGGCTTCCTACGAGCAGTACTTC. Protein product: CASSPTGASYEQYF.

This chain links TRBV30 with TRBJ2-5; a weak D match, TRBD1 (6 bases). CDR1 is GTSNPN, CDR2 SVGIG, per germline (reference sequence). Trimming removed 0 bases from V and 5 bases from J, with 13 bases in between. The CDR3 loop spans 14 amino acids. CDR3 in amino acids: CAWSVLQGAETQYF. The CDR3 DNA follows: TGTGCCTGGAGTGTACTACAGGGTGCGGAGACCCAGTACTTC.

The rearrangement joins TRBV19 to TRBJ2-6; TRBD1 matches 10 bases. The J segment lost 4 bases and the V segment lost 6 bases, leaving 6 bases of the junction unmatched. The CDR3 extends over 16 amino acids. In germline, CDR1 is LNHDA, CDR2 SQIVND (reference sequence). DNA of the CDR3: TGTGCCAGTAGGAGACAGGGGGCGATCGGGGCCAACGTCCTGACTTTC. As protein: CASRRQGAIGANVLTF.

V is TRBV7-2 and J is TRBJ2-6; maybe TRBD2 (6 bases). Germline assignment: CDR1 SGHTA and CDR2 FQGNSA. V was pared by 7 bases and J by 0 bases, with 22 bases between. The CDR3 length is 19 residues. CDR3 amino acids: CASNGFLGGGPSGANVLTF. CDR3 in DNA: TGTGCCAGCAATGGTTTTCTGGGAGGTGGGCCCTCTGGGGCCAACGTCCTGACTTTC.

The V gene is TRBV4-1, the J gene TRBJ1-5, with a possible D match to TRBD1 (6 bases). V was clipped by 0 bases and J by 3 bases, with 9 bases between them. In germline, CDR1 is MGHRA, CDR2 YSYEKL. This CDR3 has 15 amino acids. CDR3 nucleotides: TGCGCCAGCAGCCAAGAGGACAGAGACAATCAGCCCCAGCATTTT. This gives the protein CASSQEDRDNQPQHF.

The chain carries TRBV5-1 and TRBJ2-5; 7 bases line up with TRBD1. Germline V gives CDR1 SGHRS, CDR2 YFSETQ. J lost 1 base, V lost 4 bases, and 7 bases had no gene match. This CDR3 spans 15 amino acids. The CDR3 DNA is TGCGCCAGCAGCGCCCAACAGGGGCCCCAAGAGACCCAGTACTTC. Its protein is CASSAQQGPQETQYF.

The rearrangement uses TRBV7-9 and TRBJ1-1, with 9 bases that match TRBD1. Germline V CDR1 and CDR2: SEHNR, FQNEAQ (reference sequence). V lost 5 bases, J lost 0 bases, and 1 base stayed unmatched. The CDR3 consists of 14 residues. CDR3 residues: CASSGQGMNTEAFF. The DNA for the CDR3 is TGTGCCAGCAGCGGACAGGGGATGAACACTGAAGCTTTCTTT. Supplemented by reference TRBV7-9 and TRBJ1-1, the full variable domain reads DTGVSQNPRHKITKRGQNVTFRCDPISEHNRLYWYRQTLGQGPEFLTYFQNEAQLEKSRLLSDRFSAERPKGSFSTLEIQRTEQGDSAMYLCASSGQGMNTEAFFGQGTRLTVV.

The chain combines TRBV5-1 with TRBJ1-5; unclear D gene. With 0 bases removed from V and 0 bases from J, the gap between germline ends came to 7 bases. The CDR3 runs to 15 residues. Germline lookup yields CDR1 SGHRS and CDR2 YFSETQ. The CDR3 here is CASSLAGDSNQPQHF. CDR3 bases: TGCGCCAGCAGCTTGGCCGGGGATAGCAATCAGCCCCAGCATTTT.

The chain combines TRBV15 with TRBJ1-5, with TRBD1 as a possible D gene (6 bases). The CDR3 has 16 residues. Germline CDR1 is LNHNV and CDR2 is YYDKDF (reference sequence). V shed 1 base and J shed 3 bases, with 13 bases lying between them. The CDR3 DNA follows: TGTGCCACCAGCAGAGGTCACAGGGTACCCAATCAGCCCCAGCATTTT. Encoded protein: CATSRGHRVPNQPQHF.

The V gene is TRBV7-2, the J gene TRBJ2-5; no definite D call. The CDR3 consists of 12 residues. In germline, CDR1 is SGHTA, CDR2 FQGNSA. V lost 4 bases, J lost 1 base, and 4 bases lay in between. CDR3 sequence reads: CASSSTQETQYF. In nucleotides, the CDR3 is TGTGCCAGCAGCTCTACCCAAGAGACCCAGTACTTC. The full variable domain, its missing parts supplied by reference TRBV7-2 and TRBJ2-5, is GAGVSQSPSNKVTEKGKDVELRCDPISGHTALYWYRQSLGQGLEFLIYFQGNSAPDKSGLPSDRFSAERTGGSVSTLTIQRTQQEDSAVYLCASSSTQETQYFGPGTRLLVL.

This chain uses TRBV4-1 with TRBJ2-1; 13 bases are shared with TRBD2. The trim removed 1 base at V and 6 bases at J, leaving 3 bases unmatched. The CDR3 consists of 16 residues. Germline loops: CDR1 MGHRA, CDR2 YSYEKL. As DNA, the CDR3 is TGCGCCAGCAGCCAAGCGGGGACTAGCGGGGCCAATGAGCAGTTCTTC. Translation gives CASSQAGTSGANEQFF.

The V call is TRBV5-1, the J call TRBJ1-2; D is uncertain. This CDR3 comprises 14 residues. Germline CDR1 is SGHRS and CDR2 is YFSETQ. The V and J ends lost 4 bases and 2 bases respectively, with 12 bases between them. The CDR3 here is CASSITTINYGYTF. The DNA for the CDR3 is TGCGCCAGCAGCATTACGACAATCAACTATGGCTACACCTTC.

The rearrangement joins TRBV5-1 to TRBJ1-1; unclear D gene. V was cut by 4 bases and J by 0 bases, with 13 bases left in between. Germline V lookup: CDR1 SGHRS, CDR2 YFSETQ. The CDR3 has 15 amino acids. CDR3 coding DNA: TGCGCCAGCAGCCCTGGAGGGCCCTTGAACACTGAAGCTTTCTTT. Translating gives CASSPGGPLNTEAFF.

This clone was seen a few times. The chain is built from TRBV15 and TRBJ1-1, with D perhaps matching TRBD1 (5 bases). Germline V gene data show CDR1 as LNHNV and CDR2 as YYDKDF (reference sequence). The CDR3 consists of 16 residues. Between the trimmed V and J ends, which lost 1 base and 4 bases, there was a span of 16 bases. CDR3 protein: CATSRAAGQGSTEAFF. The CDR3 DNA reads TGTGCCACCAGCAGAGCGGCAGGGCAAGGAAGCACTGAAGCTTTCTTT. The full variable domain, rest sourced from reference TRBV15 and TRBJ1-1, is DAMVIQNPRYQVTQFGKPVTLSCSQTLNHNVMYWYQQKSSQAPKLLFHYYDKDFNNEADTPDNFQSRRPNTSFCFLDIRSPGLGDTAMYLCATSRAAGQGSTEAFFGQGTRLTVV.

This clone was found a few times. The V and J genes are TRBV6-6 and TRBJ1-3, with D possibly being TRBD1 (6 bases). V lost 1 base to trimming and J lost 4 bases, with 14 bases between them. CDR1 is MNHNY and CDR2 is SVGAGI in the germline V gene (reference sequence). There are 16 residues in the CDR3. As DNA, the CDR3 is TGTGCCAGCAGTTACTTCCCTACAGGGAACGGAAACACCATATATTTT. As protein: CASSYFPTGNGNTIYF.

This clone was detected once. This chain uses TRBV27 with TRBJ1-1; D might be TRBD1 (6 bases). The germline V and J ends were trimmed by 3 bases and 7 bases, with 15 bases remaining between them. The CDR3 covers 14 residues. Germline CDR1 is MNHEY and CDR2 is SMNVEV (reference sequence). The CDR3 region has the DNA TGTGCCAGCAGTTTCTGGTCAGGGGATGGTGAAGCTTTCTTT. This sequence encodes CASSFWSGDGEAFF.

This clone was seen just once. The rearrangement links TRBV10-3 to TRBJ2-3, with TRBD2 matching 8 bases. With 11 bases clipped from V and 7 bases from J, the junction kept 8 bases outside the gene matches. Germline loops: CDR1 ENHRY, CDR2 SYGVKD. CDR3 length: 12 residues. The CDR3 DNA is TGTGCCGCCAGCGGGGGTGAAAATACGCAGTATTTT. Protein: CAASGGENTQYF.

This chain links TRBV4-1 with TRBJ1-3; possible D gene TRBD1, 5 bases. Trimming removed 1 base from V and 8 bases from J, with 18 bases in between. The CDR3 has 16 residues. Per germline, CDR1 MGHRA and CDR2 YSYEKL. CDR3 sequence reads: CASSQAGRGDGDTIYF. The CDR3 bases are TGCGCCAGCAGCCAAGCGGGTCGGGGGGACGGGGACACCATATATTTT.

This sequence joins TRBV30 and TRBJ2-3, with 8 positions matching TRBD1. V lost 3 bases and J lost 10; bases outside the gene matches: 6. This CDR3 is built from 12 residues. Per germline, CDR1 GTSNPN and CDR2 SVGIG (reference sequence). DNA of the CDR3: TGTGCCTGGAGCACCGGACAGGGTGCGCAGTATTTT. This gives the protein CAWSTGQGAQYF.

The gene calls are TRBV19 and TRBJ2-3; tentatively, D is TRBD1 (5 bases). Trimming shortened V by 7 bases and J by 4 bases, and 18 bases separated the two germline ends. This CDR3 is built from 15 residues. Looked up from germline, CDR1 is LNHDA and CDR2 is SQIVND (reference sequence). Written as DNA, the CDR3 is TGTGCCAGTAATTCGGTCTTTAGGGGCGCAGATACGCAGTATTTT. Translated: CASNSVFRGADTQYF.